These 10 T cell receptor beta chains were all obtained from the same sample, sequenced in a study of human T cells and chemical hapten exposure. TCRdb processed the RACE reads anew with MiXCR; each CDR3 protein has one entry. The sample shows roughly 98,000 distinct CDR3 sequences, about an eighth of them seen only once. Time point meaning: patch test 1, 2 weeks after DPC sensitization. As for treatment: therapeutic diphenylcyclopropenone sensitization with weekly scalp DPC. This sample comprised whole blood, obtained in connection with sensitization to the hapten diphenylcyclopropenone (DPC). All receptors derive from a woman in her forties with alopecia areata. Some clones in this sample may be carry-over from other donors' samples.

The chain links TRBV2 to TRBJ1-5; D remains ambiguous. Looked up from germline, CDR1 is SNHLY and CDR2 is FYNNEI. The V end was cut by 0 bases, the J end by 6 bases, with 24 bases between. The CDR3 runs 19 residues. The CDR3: CASSEALWAQLAPSQPQHF. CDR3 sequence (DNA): TGTGCCAGCAGTGAAGCGCTCTGGGCCCAACTTGCCCCAAGTCAGCCCCAGCATTTT.

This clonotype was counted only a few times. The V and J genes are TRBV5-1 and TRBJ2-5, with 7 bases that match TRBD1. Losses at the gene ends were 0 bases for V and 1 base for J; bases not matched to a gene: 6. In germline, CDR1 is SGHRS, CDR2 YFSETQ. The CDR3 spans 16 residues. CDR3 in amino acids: CASSLGQGLFQETQYF. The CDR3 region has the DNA TGCGCCAGCAGCTTGGGACAGGGTCTCTTCCAAGAGACCCAGTACTTC.

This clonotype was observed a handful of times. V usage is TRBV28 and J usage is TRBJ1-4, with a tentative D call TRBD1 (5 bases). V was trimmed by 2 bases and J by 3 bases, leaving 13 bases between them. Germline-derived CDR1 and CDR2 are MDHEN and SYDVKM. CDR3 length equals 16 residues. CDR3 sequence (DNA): TGTGCCAGCAGTTTAGCTGTGCCAGGGTCTAATGAAAAACTGTTTTTT. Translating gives CASSLAVPGSNEKLFF. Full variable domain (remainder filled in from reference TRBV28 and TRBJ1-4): DVKVTQSSRYLVKRTGEKVFLECVQDMDHENMFWYRQDPGLGLRLIYFSYDVKMKEKGDIPEGYSVSREKKERFSLILESASTNQTSMYLCASSLAVPGSNEKLFFGSGTQLSVL.

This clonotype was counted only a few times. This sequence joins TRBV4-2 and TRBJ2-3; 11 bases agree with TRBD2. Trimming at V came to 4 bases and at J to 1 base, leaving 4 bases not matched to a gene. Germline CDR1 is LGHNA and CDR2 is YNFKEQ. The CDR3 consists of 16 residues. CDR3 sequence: CASSLGTSGGTDTQYF. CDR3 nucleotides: TGTGCCAGCAGCCTTGGGACTAGCGGAGGCACAGATACGCAGTATTTT.

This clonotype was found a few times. The CDR3 loop is CASSLSVAGAYEQYF. The DNA for the CDR3 is TGTGCCAGCAGCTTAAGCGTGGCGGGAGCCTACGAGCAGTACTTC. This rearrangement joins TRBV7-2 to TRBJ2-7; 7 nucleotides align to TRBD2. Trimming cost V 2 bases and J 2 bases; bases outside gene matches: 6. Germline V gene data show CDR1 as SGHTA and CDR2 as FQGNSA. The CDR3 is 15 amino acids.

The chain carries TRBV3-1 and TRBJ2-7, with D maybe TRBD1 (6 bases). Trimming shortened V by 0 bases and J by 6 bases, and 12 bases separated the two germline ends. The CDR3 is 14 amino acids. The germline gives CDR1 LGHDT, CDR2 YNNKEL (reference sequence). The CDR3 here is CASSQESRGGEQYF. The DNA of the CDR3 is TGTGCCAGCAGCCAAGAAAGCAGGGGTGGCGAGCAGTACTTC.

Here the CDR3 reads CASSGDRSSYEQYF. The CDR3 DNA is TGTGCCAGCAGCGGGGACCGGAGCTCCTACGAGCAGTACTTC. The rearrangement joins TRBV7-9 to TRBJ2-7, with D perhaps TRBD1 or TRBD2 (5 bases each). Germline values: CDR1 SEHNR, CDR2 FQNEAQ (reference sequence). The V end lost 5 bases, the J end lost 0 bases, and 11 bases lay between the germline ends. This CDR3 region has 14 residues.

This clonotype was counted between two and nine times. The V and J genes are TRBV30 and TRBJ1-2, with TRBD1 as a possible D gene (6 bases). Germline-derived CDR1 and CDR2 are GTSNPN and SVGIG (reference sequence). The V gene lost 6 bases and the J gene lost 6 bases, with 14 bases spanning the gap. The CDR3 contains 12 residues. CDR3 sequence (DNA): TGTGCCTGTCTCAGGGGAAGTAATGGCTACACCTTC. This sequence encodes CACLRGSNGYTF. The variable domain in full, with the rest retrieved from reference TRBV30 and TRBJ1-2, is SQTIHQWPATLVQPVGSPLSLECTVEGTSNPNLYWYRQAAGRGLQLLFYSVGIGQISSEVPQNLSASRPQDRQFILSSKKLLLSDSGFYLCACLRGSNGYTFGSGTRLTVV.

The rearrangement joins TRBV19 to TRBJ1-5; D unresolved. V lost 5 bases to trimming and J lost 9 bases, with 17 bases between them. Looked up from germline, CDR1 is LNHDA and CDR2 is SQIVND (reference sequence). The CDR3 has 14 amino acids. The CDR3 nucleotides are TGTGCCAGTAGTTCGACTAGTCCCAAGCTGCCCCAGCATTTT. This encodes CASSSTSPKLPQHF.

The CDR3 DNA sequence: TGTGCCAGCAGTGTGGCTAGCGAGAGCGGGGAGCTGTTTTTT. Amino acids: CASSVASESGELFF. The rearrangement links TRBV6-4 to TRBJ2-2; D perhaps matches TRBD2 (6 bases). The CDR3 runs to 14 residues. With 4 bases removed from V and 7 bases from J, the gap between germline ends came to 13 bases. Germline assignment: CDR1 MRHNA and CDR2 SNTAGT.